Each of the 21 T cell receptor beta chains below was sequenced from the same sample in a study of identical twins. TCRdb analysed the 5' RACE reads with MiXCR anew, one entry per CDR3 protein. The sample contains some 200,000 distinct CDR3 sequences, 7.5% of which appear only once. This sample also appeared in a second study, on yellow fever vaccine responses in identical twins.

Material for sequencing was memory (CD45RO+) T cells sorted from blood. These receptors were collected from a woman under 30 in good health.

This chain's CDR3 is CSVGDSSYEQYF. CDR3 bases: TGCAGCGTTGGCGATAGCTCCTACGAGCAGTACTTC. The genes are TRBV29-1 and TRBJ2-7; no definite D call. The CDR3 has 12 residues. The germline CDR1 and CDR2 sequences are SQVTM and ANQGSEA. V was clipped by 4 bases and J by 0 bases, with 7 bases between them.

The rearrangement links TRBV20-1 to TRBJ2-7; 9 positions agree with TRBD2. Germline V lookup: CDR1 DFQATT, CDR2 SNEGSKA (reference sequence). This CDR3 region has 14 residues. The J segment lost 2 bases and the V segment lost 4 bases, leaving 6 bases of the junction unmatched. The CDR3 loop reads CSATKAGGPYEQYF. The DNA of the CDR3 is TGCAGTGCTACTAAAGCGGGGGGCCCCTACGAGCAGTACTTC.

Ten or more counts support this clonotype. The CDR3 loop reads CASSFGRINQPQHF. CDR3 nucleotides: TGTGCCAGCAGCTTCGGACGGATAAATCAGCCCCAGCATTTT. The chain combines TRBV5-5 with TRBJ1-5; D remains ambiguous. The germline V gene has CDR1 SGHKS and CDR2 YYEKEE (reference sequence). V shed 2 bases and J shed 4 bases, with 10 bases lying between them. The CDR3 consists of 14 residues. The whole variable domain, remainder taken from reference TRBV5-5 and TRBJ1-5, is DAGVTQSPTHLIKTRGQQVTLRCSPISGHKSVSWYQQVLGQGPQFIFQYYEKEERGRGNFPDRFSARQFPNYSSELNVNALLLGDSALYLCASSFGRINQPQHFGDGTRLSIL.

This clonotype was recorded a few times. V is TRBV29-1 and J is TRBJ2-7; D is unresolved. Trimming pared 4 bases from V and 2 bases from J, leaving 21 bases between. Germline values: CDR1 SQVTM, CDR2 ANQGSEA. The CDR3 contains 16 residues. The chain's CDR3 is CSVARGLKGQPYEQYF. The CDR3 DNA sequence: TGCAGCGTTGCAAGAGGCCTAAAGGGCCAGCCCTACGAGCAGTACTTC.

This clonotype was observed many times. The chain joins TRBV10-3 to TRBJ2-4; possible D gene TRBD1, 6 bases. CDR1 and CDR2 from the germline V gene are ENHRY and SYGVKD. Between the trimmed V and J ends, which lost 10 bases and 5 bases, there was a span of 9 bases. This CDR3 spans 11 amino acids. The CDR3 protein is CATRQENIQYF. DNA of the CDR3: TGTGCCACCAGACAGGAAAACATTCAGTACTTC.

Ten or more counts support this clonotype. The rearrangement links TRBV6-5 to TRBJ1-4; D is unresolved. Germline CDR1 reads MNHEY; CDR2 reads SVGAGI. Trimming shortened V by 2 bases and J by 0 bases, and 7 bases separated the two germline ends. The CDR3 extends over 15 amino acids. The CDR3 loop is CASSYGAATNEKLFF. In DNA, the CDR3 is TGTGCCAGCAGTTACGGCGCGGCAACTAATGAAAAACTGTTTTTT.

This clonotype has a count of ten or more. This chain joins TRBV4-3 and TRBJ2-1; TRBD2 aligns across 7 bases. The junction had 6 bases not matched to a gene; V was cut back by 0 bases and J by 7 bases. The CDR3 contains 15 residues. CDR1 is LGHNA, CDR2 YSLEER, per germline. CDR3 sequence reads: CASSQDKGLQNEQFF. Written as DNA, the CDR3 is TGCGCCAGCAGCCAAGATAAGGGACTACAAAATGAGCAGTTCTTC.

This clonotype has only a few counts. The V gene is TRBV29-1, the J gene TRBJ1-2, with TRBD1 matching 9 bases. This CDR3 is 14 amino acids long. Germline assignment: CDR1 SQVTM and CDR2 ANQGSEA. Germline trimming cut 7 bases from V and 7 bases from J; bases unmatched to any gene: 13. The CDR3 sequence is CSAVDGDREGGYTF. DNA of the CDR3: TGCAGCGCCGTGGACGGGGACAGGGAGGGTGGCTACACCTTC.

The chain has TRBV14 and TRBJ1-2; the D is unclear. The V end was cut by 3 bases, the J end by 6 bases, with 11 bases between. The CDR3 consists of 13 residues. Looked up from germline, CDR1 is SGHDN and CDR2 is FVKESK. CDR3 protein: CASSQSAVDGYTF. The CDR3 bases are TGTGCCAGCAGCCAGTCGGCGGTGGATGGCTACACCTTC.

This clonotype was counted ten times or more. The chain recombines TRBV3-1 with TRBJ2-2; possibly TRBD2 for D (5 bases). CDR3 length: 16 residues. CDR1 is LGHDT, CDR2 YNNKEL, per germline (reference sequence). Between the trimmed V and J ends, which lost 0 bases and 8 bases, there was a span of 16 bases. The CDR3 here is CASSQEGSLAEGELFF. The CDR3 bases are TGTGCCAGCAGCCAAGAGGGAAGCCTAGCAGAGGGGGAGCTGTTTTTT.

Ten or more counts support this clonotype. This rearrangement joins TRBV3-1 to TRBJ2-1; D uncertain. The length of the CDR3 is 15 residues. The germline CDR1 and CDR2 sequences are LGHDT and YNNKEL (reference sequence). The ends were cut back, 3 bases at V and 1 base at J, with 10 bases in the middle. The CDR3, as DNA: TGTGCCAGCAGCCAGGGTTGGAAGTCCTACAATGAGCAGTTCTTC. Translated, it gives CASSQGWKSYNEQFF.

The chain links TRBV20-1 to TRBJ2-5; 9 nucleotides align to TRBD1. V dropped 1 base and J dropped 5; count of bases not matched to a gene: 5. This CDR3 is built from 14 residues. Germline V lookup: CDR1 DFQATT, CDR2 SNEGSKA (reference sequence). CDR3 sequence: CSARVTGGRETQYF. CDR3 coding DNA: TGCAGTGCTAGAGTGACAGGGGGTCGGGAGACCCAGTACTTC.

This clonotype has a count of ten or more. J is TRBJ2-1 and V is TRBV6-4; perhaps TRBD1 as D (6 bases). This CDR3 region has 13 residues. V shed 6 bases and J shed 5 bases, with 11 bases lying between them. Germline V lookup: CDR1 MRHNA, CDR2 SNTAGT. The CDR3 reads CASSYRVNNEQFF. The CDR3 DNA is TGTGCCAGCAGCTACAGGGTTAACAATGAGCAGTTCTTC.

CDR3 sequence: CASRIAGQGDIQYF. The CDR3 DNA is TGTGCCAGCAGGATAGCGGGTCAAGGTGACATTCAGTACTTC. The chain has TRBV28 and TRBJ2-4, with 7 bases that match TRBD2. The germline V gene encodes CDR1 MDHEN and CDR2 SYDVKM. Unmatched junction bases numbered 10, after V lost 6 bases and J lost 8 bases. There are 14 residues in the CDR3.

CDR3 DNA: TGTGCCAGCAGTGTGGCGGCAGGGGAAGGGGATACGCAGTATTTT. This codes for CASSVAAGEGDTQYF. The chain employs TRBV6-4 and TRBJ2-3; the D gene is possibly TRBD1 (6 bases). CDR3 length: 15 residues. Deletions cut 4 bases from V and 6 bases from J, with 17 bases between. Germline-derived CDR1 and CDR2 are MRHNA and SNTAGT.

The chain couples TRBV30 to TRBJ2-3, with 13 bases that match TRBD2. CDR1 and CDR2 (germline): GTSNPN, SVGIG (reference sequence). Trimming took 5 bases from V and 1 from J; bases not matched to a gene: 0. This CDR3 has 14 residues. CDR3 loop: CAWGLAGGTDTQYF. CDR3 sequence (DNA): TGTGCCTGGGGACTAGCGGGAGGCACAGATACGCAGTATTTT.

This clonotype was seen ten or more times. The chain recombines TRBV24-1 with TRBJ2-2, with D uncertain. This CDR3 has 13 amino acids. Trimming removed 9 bases from V and 3 bases from J, with 10 bases in between. CDR1 and CDR2 (germline): KGHDR, SFDVKD. The CDR3 DNA sequence: TGTGCCACCCTCGGGCCATACACCGGGGAGCTGTTTTTT. This translates into CATLGPYTGELFF.

This clonotype came up a few times. The rearrangement uses TRBV5-1 and TRBJ2-2, with D possibly called TRBD1 or TRBD2 (5 bases each). This CDR3 has 16 residues. The V gene lost 0 bases and the J gene lost 6 bases, with 15 bases spanning the gap. Looked up from germline, CDR1 is SGHRS and CDR2 is YFSETQ. Here the CDR3 reads CASSLEASRVSGELFF. CDR3 coding DNA: TGCGCCAGCAGCTTGGAGGCTAGCAGGGTTTCCGGGGAGCTGTTTTTT.

The chain recombines TRBV7-9 with TRBJ2-3; 7 bases agree with TRBD2. The CDR3 sequence is 15 residues long. From germline, CDR1 is SEHNR and CDR2 FQNEAQ (reference sequence). The junction had 7 bases not matched to a gene; V was cut back by 3 bases and J by 4 bases. Written as DNA, the CDR3 is TGTGCCAGCAGCTTCACCGGGACTAAATCAGATACGCAGTATTTT. Protein sequence: CASSFTGTKSDTQYF.

This clonotype was seen repeatedly, ten times or more. This chain uses TRBV28 with TRBJ2-3, with TRBD1 matching over 8 bases. With V trimmed by 5 bases and J by 1 base, 5 bases remained unmatched. CDR3 size: 15 residues. Germline CDR1 reads MDHEN; CDR2 reads SYDVKM. CDR3 protein: CASSRVTGGTDTQYF. CDR3 DNA sequence: TGTGCCAGCAGTAGAGTGACAGGGGGCACAGATACGCAGTATTTT. Looking up the rest from reference TRBV28 and TRBJ2-3 gives the full variable domain: DVKVTQSSRYLVKRTGEKVFLECVQDMDHENMFWYRQDPGLGLRLIYFSYDVKMKEKGDIPEGYSVSREKKERFSLILESASTNQTSMYLCASSRVTGGTDTQYFGPGTRLTVL.

As for this clonotype: A much larger clone differs from this one at a single base, so this may be a read error. CDR3 sequence: CASRREPLGQSYNEQLF. The CDR3, as DNA: TGTGCCAGCAGGCGGGAACCCTTGGGACAGTCTTACAATGAGCAGCTCTTC. The chain recombines TRBV7-2 with TRBJ2-1; D perhaps matches TRBD1 (7 bases). The CDR3 loop spans 17 amino acids. CDR1 SGHTA and CDR2 FQGNSA come from the germline V gene.